The present entry profiles one TCR beta chain with its context. Libraries were prepared by immunoSEQ multiplex PCR; TCRdb keeps only in-frame clonotypes and omits some of them. The sample lists a few million clones, approximately 95% seen once, with 0.13% in the top ten. This sample is drawn from a study of shared clonotypes between healthy human individuals. The specimen was naive CD4+ T cells sorted from blood. The subset denotes: CD45RA+ positively selected. The clonotype originates from a man younger than 35 in good health.

The CDR3 DNA follows: TGTGCCAGCAGCCTTTGGACTAGTAGGACGAATGAGCAGTTCTTC. Protein sequence: CASSLWTSRTNEQFF. The V call is TRBV2, the J call TRBJ2-1, with TRBD2 matching over 7 bases. V lost 6 bases to trimming and J lost 7 bases; unmatched junction nucleotides: 12. Germline loops: CDR1 SNHLY, CDR2 FYNNEI. The CDR3 consists of 15 residues. Full variable domain (outside the CDR3, taken from reference TRBV2 and TRBJ2-1): EPEVTQTPSHQVTQMGQEVILRCVPISNHLYFYWYRQILGQKVEFLVSFYNNEISEKSEIFDDQFSVERPDGSNFTLKIRSTKLEDSAMYFCASSLWTSRTNEQFFGPGTRLTVL.